The sample holds a few counts of the clone carrying this T cell receptor beta chain. The antigen is undetermined. The CDR3 totals 16 residues. CDR1 is MNHNY, CDR2 SVGAGI, per germline (reference sequence). V shed 6 bases and J shed 3 bases, with 20 bases lying between them. This specimen belongs to a study of T-cell memory formation after mild COVID-19. Study context: Most TCR clusters belonged to a single donor.

Study-wide points: Second-wave clones with a day 37 peak had unconfirmed SARS-CoV-2 specificity. Contracting clones from day 15 to 85 had balanced CD4/CD8; later expanders favoured CD4+. Clones that contracted clustered mainly in CM and EM if CD4+ and in EMRA if CD8+.

Using its own MiXCR run on the 5' RACE reads, TCRdb lists one record per CDR3 protein. The sample contains about 58,000 distinct CDR3 sequences, 28% of which appear only once. This receptor was identified in a man aged 18 to 30 who had mild COVID-19 (a few samples of this study predate the infection). Cell type and time point are not known. The rearrangement links TRBV6-6 to TRBJ2-5; no clear D gene. Input material: PBMCs or a T cell subset sorted from them (not recorded which). Here the CDR3 reads CASSSPLTDTEETQYF. CDR3 bases: TGTGCCAGCAGCTCACCACTTACAGACACGGAAGAGACCCAGTACTTC.